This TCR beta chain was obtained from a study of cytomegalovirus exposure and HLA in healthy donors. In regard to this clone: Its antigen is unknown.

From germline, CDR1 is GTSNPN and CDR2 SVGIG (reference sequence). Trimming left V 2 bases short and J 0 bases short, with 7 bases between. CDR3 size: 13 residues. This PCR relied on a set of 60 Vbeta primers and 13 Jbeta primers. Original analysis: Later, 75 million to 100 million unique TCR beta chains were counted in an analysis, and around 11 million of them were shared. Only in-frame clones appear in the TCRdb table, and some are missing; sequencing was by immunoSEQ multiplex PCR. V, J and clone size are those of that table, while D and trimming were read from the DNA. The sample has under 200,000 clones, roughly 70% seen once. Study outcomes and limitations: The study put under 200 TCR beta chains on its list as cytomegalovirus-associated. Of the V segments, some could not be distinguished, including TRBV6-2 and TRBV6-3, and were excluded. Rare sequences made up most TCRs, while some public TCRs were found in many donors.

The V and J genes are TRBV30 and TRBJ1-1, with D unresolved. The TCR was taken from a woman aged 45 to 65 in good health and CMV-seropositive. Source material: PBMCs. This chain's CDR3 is CAWSTPVNTEAFF. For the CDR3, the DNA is TGTGCCTGGAGTACCCCAGTGAACACTGAAGCTTTCTTT.